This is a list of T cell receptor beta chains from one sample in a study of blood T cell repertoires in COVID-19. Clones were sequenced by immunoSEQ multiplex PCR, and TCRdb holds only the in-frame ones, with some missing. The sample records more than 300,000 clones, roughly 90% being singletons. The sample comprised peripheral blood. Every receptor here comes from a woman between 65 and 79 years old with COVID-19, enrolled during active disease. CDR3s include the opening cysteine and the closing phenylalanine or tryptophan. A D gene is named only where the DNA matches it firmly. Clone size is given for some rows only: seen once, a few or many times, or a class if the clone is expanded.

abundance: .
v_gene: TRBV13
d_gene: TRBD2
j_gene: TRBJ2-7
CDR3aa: CASSLGGLAGSYEQYF
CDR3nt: TGTGCCAGCAGCTTAGGAGGCCTAGCGGGGAGCTACGAGCAGTACTTC

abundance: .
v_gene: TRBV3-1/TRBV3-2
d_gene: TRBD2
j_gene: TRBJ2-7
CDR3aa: CASSPGLGGGYEQYF
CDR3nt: TGTGCCAGCAGCCCTGGACTCGGGGGGGGCTACGAGCAGTACTTC

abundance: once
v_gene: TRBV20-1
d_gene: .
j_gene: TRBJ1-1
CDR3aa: CSASGAHSASMNTEAFF
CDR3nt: TGCAGTGCTAGTGGGGCCCACTCAGCCAGTATGAACACTGAAGCTTTCTTT

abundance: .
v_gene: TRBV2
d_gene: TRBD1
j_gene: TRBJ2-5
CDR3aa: CASSENGRGQEETQYF
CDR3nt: TGTGCCAGCAGTGAAAATGGCAGGGGGCAGGAAGAGACCCAGTACTTC

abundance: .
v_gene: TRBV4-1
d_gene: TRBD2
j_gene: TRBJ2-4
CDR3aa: CASSHWIAGALAKNIQYF
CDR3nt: TGCGCCAGCAGCCATTGGATAGCGGGGGCGCTAGCCAAAAACATTCAGTACTTC

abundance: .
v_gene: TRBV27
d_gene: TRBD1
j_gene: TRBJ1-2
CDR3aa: CASSLDRGLYGYTF
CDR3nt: TGTGCCAGCAGCCTAGACAGGGGATTATATGGCTACACCTTC

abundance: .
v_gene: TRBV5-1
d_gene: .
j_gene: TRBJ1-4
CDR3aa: CASSLMEHGEKLFF
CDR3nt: TGCGCCAGCAGCTTGATGGAACACGGGGAAAAACTGTTTTTT

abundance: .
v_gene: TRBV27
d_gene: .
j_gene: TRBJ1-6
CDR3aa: CASSLYEDSPLHF
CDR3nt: TGTGCCAGCAGTTTGTACGAGGATTCACCCCTCCACTTT

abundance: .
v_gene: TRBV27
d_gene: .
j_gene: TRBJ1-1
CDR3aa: CASSPYPWGDTEAFF
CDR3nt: TGTGCCAGCAGTCCTTACCCCTGGGGAGACACTGAAGCTTTCTTT

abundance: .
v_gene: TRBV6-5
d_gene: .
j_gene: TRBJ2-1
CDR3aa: CASSYRRGSYNEQFF
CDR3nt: TGTGCCAGCAGTTACCGCAGGGGTTCCTACAATGAGCAGTTCTTC

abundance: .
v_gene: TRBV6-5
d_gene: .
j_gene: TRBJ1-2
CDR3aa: CASSRTDTNYGYTF
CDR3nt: TGTGCCAGCAGCCGGACAGATACTAACTATGGCTACACCTTC

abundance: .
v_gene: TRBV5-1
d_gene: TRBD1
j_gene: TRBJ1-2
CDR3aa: CASSWGQGTNYGYTF
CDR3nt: TGCGCCAGCAGCTGGGGACAGGGGACTAACTATGGCTACACCTTC

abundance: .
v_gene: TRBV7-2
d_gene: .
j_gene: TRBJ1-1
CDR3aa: CASSLGSEAFF
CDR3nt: TGTGCCAGCAGCCTGGGGAGCGAAGCTTTCTTT

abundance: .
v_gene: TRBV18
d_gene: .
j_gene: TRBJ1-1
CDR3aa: CASSGGLNTEAFF
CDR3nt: TGTGCCAGCTCGGGGGGATTGAACACTGAAGCTTTCTTT

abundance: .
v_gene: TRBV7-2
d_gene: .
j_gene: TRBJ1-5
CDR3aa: CASSLGAPWPQHF
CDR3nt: TGTGCCAGCAGCTTAGGGGCACCCTGGCCCCAGCATTTT

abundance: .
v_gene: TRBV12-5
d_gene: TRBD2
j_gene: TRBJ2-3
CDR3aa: CASGFTSGGHTQYF
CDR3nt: TGTGCTAGTGGTTTCACTAGCGGGGGCCATACGCAGTATTTT

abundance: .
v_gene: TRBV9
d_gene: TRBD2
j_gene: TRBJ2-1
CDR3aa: CASSPRLAGGYQSSYNEQFF
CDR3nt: TGTGCCAGCAGCCCTAGACTAGCGGGGGGGTACCAGAGCTCCTACAATGAGCAGTTCTTC

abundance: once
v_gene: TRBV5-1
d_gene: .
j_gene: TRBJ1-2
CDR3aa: CASSYLITGFYGYTF
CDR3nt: TGCGCCAGCAGCTACCTTATTACCGGGTTCTATGGCTACACCTTC

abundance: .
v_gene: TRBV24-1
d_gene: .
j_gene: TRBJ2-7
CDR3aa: CATSDWARGYEQYF
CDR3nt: TGTGCCACCAGTGATTGGGCCAGGGGCTACGAGCAGTACTTC